This T cell receptor (beta chain) was found in a study of T cell repertoires in cytomegalovirus infection. V was clipped by 2 bases and J by 4 bases; unmatched bases: 5. This CDR3 comprises 14 residues. Germline V CDR1 and CDR2: DFQATT, SNEGSKA (reference sequence). Via MiXCR, TCRdb re-called the reads, giving one row per CDR3 protein. Found here are approximately 990,000 distinct CDR3 sequences, 30% to 40% of them singletons; the top ten hold around 15%. Only a few counts were recorded for this clonotype. The antigen is not known. The origin of this receptor is a human donor in good health (CMV status not recorded). Some clones in this sample may be carry-over from other donors' samples. The sequenced sample was cultured CD8+ T cells from PBMCs, obtained from culture after CMV antigen stimulation. The chain uses TRBV20-1 and TRBJ1-1; 9 positions agree with TRBD1. CDR3 bases: TGCAGTGCTAGAAGAACAGGGGGCTTCACTGAAGCTTTCTTT. Its protein is CSARRTGGFTEAFF.